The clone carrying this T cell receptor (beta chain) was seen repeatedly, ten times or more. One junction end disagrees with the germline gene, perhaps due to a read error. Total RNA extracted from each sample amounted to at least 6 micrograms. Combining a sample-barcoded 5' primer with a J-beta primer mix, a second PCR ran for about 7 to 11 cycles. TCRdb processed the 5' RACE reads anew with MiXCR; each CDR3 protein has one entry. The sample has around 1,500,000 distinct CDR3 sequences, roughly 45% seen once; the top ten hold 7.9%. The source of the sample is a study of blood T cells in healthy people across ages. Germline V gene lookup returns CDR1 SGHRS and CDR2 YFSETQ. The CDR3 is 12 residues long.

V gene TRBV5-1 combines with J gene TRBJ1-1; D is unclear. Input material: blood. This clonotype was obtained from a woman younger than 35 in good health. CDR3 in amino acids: CASSPGNTEAFF. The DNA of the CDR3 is TGTGCCAGCAGCCCGGGGAACACTGAAGCTTTCTTT. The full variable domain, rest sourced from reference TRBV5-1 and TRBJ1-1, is KAGVTQTPRYLIKTRGQQVTLSCSPISGHRSVSWYQQTPGQGLQFLFEYFSETQRNKGNFPGRFSGRQFSNSRSEMNVSTLELGDSALYLCASSPGNTEAFFGQGTRLTVV.